Listed below are T cell receptor beta chains from one sample, sequenced in a study of blood T cell repertoires in COVID-19. Sequencing was performed with immunoSEQ multiplex PCR; in TCRdb, only in-frame clones are kept and a portion is missing. The sample shows about 68,000 clones, about 86% of them seen only once. Sequenced: peripheral blood. Every receptor here comes from a woman aged 55 to 70 with acute or convalescent COVID-19. CDR3s include the opening cysteine and the closing phenylalanine or tryptophan. The D gene is left open where the match is weak. Some rows mark clone size as missing; the rest say once, few, many or name a class of expanded clone.

TRBJ1-6 TRBV10-3 . TRBD1 CAISRTGEDSPLHF TGTGCCATCAGTCGGACAGGGGAGGATTCACCCCTCCACTTT
TRBJ2-2 TRBV7-8 . TRBD2 CASSFGTSGGASTGELFF TGTGCCAGCAGCTTTGGGACTAGCGGGGGGGCGAGCACCGGGGAGCTGTTTTTT
TRBJ1-5 TRBV3-1/TRBV3-2 few . CASSPTLSNQPQHF TGTGCCAGCAGCCCTACCCTAAGCAATCAGCCCCAGCATTTT
TRBJ2-4 TRBV25-1 . TRBD2 CASSPGTSGAAGIQYF TGTGCCAGCAGTCCTGGGACTAGCGGGGCGGCGGGCATTCAGTACTTC
TRBJ2-3 TRBV3-1/TRBV3-2 . . CASSQVGQQYF TGTGCCAGCAGCCAAGTCGGACAGCAGTATTTT
TRBJ1-6 TRBV2 few TRBD1 CAGRIGWTGGSPLHF TGTGCCGGCAGAATAGGGTGGACAGGCGGATCACCCCTCCACTTT
TRBJ2-2 TRBV9 . . CASSVGQANTGELFF TGTGCCAGCAGCGTAGGGCAGGCGAACACCGGGGAGCTGTTTTTT
TRBJ2-7 TRBV2 . . CASSEQDSAKYEQYF TGTGCCAGCAGTGAGCAGGACAGTGCTAAGTACGAGCAGTACTTC
TRBJ1-6 TRBV12-3/TRBV12-4 . . CASSFLQDSPLHF TGTGCCAGCAGTTTCTTACAGGATTCACCCCTCCACTTT
TRBJ2-5 TRBV5-4 few TRBD2 CASSLAGRGQETQYF TGTGCCAGCAGCTTGGCTGGGAGGGGCCAAGAGACCCAGTACTTC
TRBJ1-2 TRBV2 . . CASSAGQGGYGYTF TGTGCCAGCAGTGCGGGACAAGGGGGCTATGGCTACACCTTC
TRBJ1-5 TRBV10-1 . . CASSESKLSNQPQHF TGCGCCAGCAGTGAGTCGAAACTGAGCAATCAGCCCCAGCATTTT
TRBJ2-2 TRBV19 . TRBD1 CASSPWAGTGGSLGTGELFF TGTGCCAGTAGCCCCTGGGCGGGGACAGGGGGCTCTCTTGGCACCGGGGAGCTGTTTTTT
TRBJ2-7 TRBV29-1 . TRBD1 CSVLRTGVGEQYF TGCAGCGTCCTAAGGACAGGGGTGGGGGAGCAGTACTTC
TRBJ1-1 TRBV28 . . CASSPARGTEAFF TGTGCCAGCAGTCCCGCCAGGGGCACTGAAGCTTTCTTT
TRBJ1-1 TRBV6-2/TRBV6-3 . . CASSYSYKNTEAFF TGTGCCAGCAGTTACTCTTACAAGAACACTGAAGCTTTCTTT
TRBJ2-7 TRBV18 . TRBD1 CASSLGTGPYEQYF TGTGCCAGCTCACTGGGGACAGGGCCCTACGAGCAGTACTTC
TRBJ2-1 TRBV5-4 . . CASSLASGGSSYNEQFF TGTGCCAGCAGCTTGGCCTCAGGGGGGAGCTCCTACAATGAGCAGTTCTTC
TRBJ1-2 TRBV7-9 . . CASSLDGYGYTF TGTGCCAGCAGCTTAGACGGCTATGGCTACACCTTC
TRBJ1-5 TRBV7-2 few . CASSAHRNQPQHF TGTGCCAGCAGCGCCCACAGGAATCAGCCCCAGCATTTT
TRBJ1-1 TRBV6-5 once . CASSYRRDTEAFF TGTGCCAGCAGTTACCGGAGGGACACTGAAGCTTTCTTT
TRBJ2-1 TRBV6-1 . . CASSEKGVSNEQFF TGTGCCAGCAGTGAAAAGGGGGTCTCCAATGAGCAGTTCTTC